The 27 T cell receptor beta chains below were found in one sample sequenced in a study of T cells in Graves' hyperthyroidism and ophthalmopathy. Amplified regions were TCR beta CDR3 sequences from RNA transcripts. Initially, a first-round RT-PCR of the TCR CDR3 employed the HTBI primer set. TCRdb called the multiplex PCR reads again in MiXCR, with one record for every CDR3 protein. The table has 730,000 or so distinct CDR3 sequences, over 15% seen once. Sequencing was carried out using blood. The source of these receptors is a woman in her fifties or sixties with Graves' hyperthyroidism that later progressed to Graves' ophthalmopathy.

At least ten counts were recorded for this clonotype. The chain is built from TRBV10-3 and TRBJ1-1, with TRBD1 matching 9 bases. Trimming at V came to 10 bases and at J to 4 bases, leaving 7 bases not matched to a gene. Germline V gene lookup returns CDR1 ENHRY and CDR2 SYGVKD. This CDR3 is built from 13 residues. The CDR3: CATLLTGGTEAFF. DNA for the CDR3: TGTGCCACCTTATTGACAGGGGGCACTGAAGCTTTCTTT.

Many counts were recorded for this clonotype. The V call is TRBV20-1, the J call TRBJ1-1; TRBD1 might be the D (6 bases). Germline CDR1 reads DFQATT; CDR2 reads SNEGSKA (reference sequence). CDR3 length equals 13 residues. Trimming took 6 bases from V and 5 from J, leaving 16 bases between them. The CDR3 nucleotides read TGCAGTGCCAGGGCGGGGGCCGAAACTGAAGCTTTCTTT. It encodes CSARAGAETEAFF.

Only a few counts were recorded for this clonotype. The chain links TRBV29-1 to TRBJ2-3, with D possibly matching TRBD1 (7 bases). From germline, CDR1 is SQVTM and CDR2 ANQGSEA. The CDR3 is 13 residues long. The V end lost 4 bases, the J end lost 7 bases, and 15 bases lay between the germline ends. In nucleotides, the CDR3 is TGCAGCGTTGTCGGTCAGGGGGGAAATACGCAGTATTTT. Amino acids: CSVVGQGGNTQYF.

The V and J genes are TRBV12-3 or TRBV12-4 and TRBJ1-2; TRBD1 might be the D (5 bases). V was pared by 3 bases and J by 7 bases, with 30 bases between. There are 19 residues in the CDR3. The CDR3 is CASSFLPFTGSKLYVGYTF. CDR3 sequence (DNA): TGTGCCAGCAGTTTTCTCCCCTTCACAGGAAGCAAATTGTATGTTGGCTACACCTTC.

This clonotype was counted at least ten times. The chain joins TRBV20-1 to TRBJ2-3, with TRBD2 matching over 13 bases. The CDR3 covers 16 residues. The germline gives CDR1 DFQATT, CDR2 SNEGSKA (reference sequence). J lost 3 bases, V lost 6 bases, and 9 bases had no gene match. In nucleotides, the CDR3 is TGCAGTGCGCCGACCTCGACTAGCGGGGGGACAGATACGCAGTATTTT. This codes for CSAPTSTSGGTDTQYF.

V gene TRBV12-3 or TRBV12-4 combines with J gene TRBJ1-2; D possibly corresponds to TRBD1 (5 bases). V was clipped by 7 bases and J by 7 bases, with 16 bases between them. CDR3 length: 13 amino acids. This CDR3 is CASTSTAVPGYTF. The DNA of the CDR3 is TGTGCCAGCACCTCGACAGCGGTGCCTGGCTACACCTTC.

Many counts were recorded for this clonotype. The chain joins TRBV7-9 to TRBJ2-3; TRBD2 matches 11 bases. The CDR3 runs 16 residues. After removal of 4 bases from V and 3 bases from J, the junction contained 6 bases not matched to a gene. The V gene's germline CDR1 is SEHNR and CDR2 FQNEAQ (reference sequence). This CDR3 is CASSYPTSGATDTQYF. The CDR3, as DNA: TGTGCCAGCAGCTACCCGACTAGCGGGGCAACAGATACGCAGTATTTT.

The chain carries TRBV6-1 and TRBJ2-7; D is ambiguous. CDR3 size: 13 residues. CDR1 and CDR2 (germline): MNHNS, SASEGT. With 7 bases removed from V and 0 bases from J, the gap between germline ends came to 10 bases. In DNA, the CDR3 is TGTGCCAGCAAGCAACTCAGCTCCTACGAGCAGTACTTC. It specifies CASKQLSSYEQYF.

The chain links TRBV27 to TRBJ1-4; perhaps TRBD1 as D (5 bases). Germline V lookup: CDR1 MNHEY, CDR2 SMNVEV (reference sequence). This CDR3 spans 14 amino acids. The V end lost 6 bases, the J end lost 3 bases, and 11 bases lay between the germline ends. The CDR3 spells CASRVQGANEKLFF. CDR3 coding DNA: TGTGCCAGCAGGGTTCAAGGGGCTAATGAAAAACTGTTTTTT.

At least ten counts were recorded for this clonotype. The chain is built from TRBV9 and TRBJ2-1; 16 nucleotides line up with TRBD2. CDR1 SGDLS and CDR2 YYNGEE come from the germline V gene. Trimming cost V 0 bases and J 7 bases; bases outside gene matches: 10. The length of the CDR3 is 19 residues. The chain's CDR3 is CASSVVGTSGGAPVNEQFF. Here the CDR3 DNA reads TGTGCCAGCAGCGTAGTCGGGACTAGCGGGGGGGCCCCAGTGAATGAGCAGTTCTTC. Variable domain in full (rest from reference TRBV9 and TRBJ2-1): DSGVTQTPKHLITATGQRVTLRCSPRSGDLSVYWYQQSLDQGLQFLIQYYNGEERAKGNILERFSAQQFPDLHSELNLSSLELGDSALYFCASSVVGTSGGAPVNEQFFGPGTRLTVL.

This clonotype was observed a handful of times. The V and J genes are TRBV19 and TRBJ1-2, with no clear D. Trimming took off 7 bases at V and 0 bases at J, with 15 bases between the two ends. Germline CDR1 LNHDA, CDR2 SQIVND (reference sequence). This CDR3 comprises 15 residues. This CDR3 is CASTPARASNYGYTF. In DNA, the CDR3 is TGTGCCAGTACTCCCGCGCGGGCTTCTAACTATGGCTACACCTTC.

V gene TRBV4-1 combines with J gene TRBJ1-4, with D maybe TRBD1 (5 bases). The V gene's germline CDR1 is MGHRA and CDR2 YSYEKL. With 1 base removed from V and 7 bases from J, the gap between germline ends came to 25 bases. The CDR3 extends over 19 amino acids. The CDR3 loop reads CASSQGYIGLSGGFEKLFF. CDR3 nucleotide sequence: TGCGCCAGCAGCCAAGGATACATAGGGCTGAGTGGGGGTTTTGAAAAACTGTTTTTT.

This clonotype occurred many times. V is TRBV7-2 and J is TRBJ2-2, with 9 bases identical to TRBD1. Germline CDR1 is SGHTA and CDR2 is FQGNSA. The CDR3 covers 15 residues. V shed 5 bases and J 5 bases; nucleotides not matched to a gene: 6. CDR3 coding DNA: TGTGCCAGCAGCCAATGGACAGGGGTGACCGGGGAGCTGTTTTTT. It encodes CASSQWTGVTGELFF.

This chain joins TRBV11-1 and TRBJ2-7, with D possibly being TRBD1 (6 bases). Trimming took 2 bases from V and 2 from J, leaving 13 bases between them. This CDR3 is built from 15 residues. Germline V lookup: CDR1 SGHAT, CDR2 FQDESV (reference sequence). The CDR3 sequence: CASSLPQGKTYEQYF. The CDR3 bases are TGTGCCAGCAGCTTACCCCAGGGGAAGACCTACGAGCAGTACTTC. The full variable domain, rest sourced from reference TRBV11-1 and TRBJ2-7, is EAEVAQSPRYKITEKSQAVAFWCDPISGHATLYWYRQILGQGPELLVQFQDESVVDDSQLPKDRFSAERLKGVDSTLKIQPAELGDSAMYLCASSLPQGKTYEQYFGPGTRLTVT.

The CDR3 loop reads CASRDRWGDTQYF. The CDR3, as DNA: TGTGCCAGCCGGGACAGGTGGGGAGATACGCAGTATTTT. This sequence joins TRBV7-9 and TRBJ2-3, with 8 bases fitting TRBD1. Germline V gene lookup returns CDR1 SEHNR and CDR2 FQNEAQ (reference sequence). V was clipped by 8 bases and J by 5 bases; unmatched bases: 6. The length of the CDR3 is 13 residues.

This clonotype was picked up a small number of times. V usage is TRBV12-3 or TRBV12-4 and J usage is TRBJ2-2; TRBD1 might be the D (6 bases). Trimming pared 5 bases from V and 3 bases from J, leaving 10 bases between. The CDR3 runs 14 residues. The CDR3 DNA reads TGTGCCAGCAGTCCCAAGGGGGACACCGGGGAGCTGTTTTTT. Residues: CASSPKGDTGELFF.

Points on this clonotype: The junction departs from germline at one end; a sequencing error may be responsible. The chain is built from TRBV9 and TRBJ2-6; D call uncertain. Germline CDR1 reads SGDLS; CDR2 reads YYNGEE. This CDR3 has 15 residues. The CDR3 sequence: CASSRVFDGANVLTF. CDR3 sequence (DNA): TGCGCCAGCAGCCGTGTGTTCGACGGGGCCAACGTCCTGACTTTC.

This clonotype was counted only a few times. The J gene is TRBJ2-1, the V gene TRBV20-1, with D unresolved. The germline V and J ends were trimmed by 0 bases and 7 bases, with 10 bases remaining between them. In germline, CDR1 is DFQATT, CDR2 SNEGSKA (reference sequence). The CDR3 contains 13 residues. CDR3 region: CSARDKAWNEQFF. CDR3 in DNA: TGCAGTGCTAGAGATAAAGCTTGGAATGAGCAGTTCTTC.

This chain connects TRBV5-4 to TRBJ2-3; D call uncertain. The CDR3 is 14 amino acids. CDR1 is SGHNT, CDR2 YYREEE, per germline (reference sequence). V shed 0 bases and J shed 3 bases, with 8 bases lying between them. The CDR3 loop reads CASSLEPKTDTQYF. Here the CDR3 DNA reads TGTGCCAGCAGCTTGGAACCCAAAACAGATACGCAGTATTTT.

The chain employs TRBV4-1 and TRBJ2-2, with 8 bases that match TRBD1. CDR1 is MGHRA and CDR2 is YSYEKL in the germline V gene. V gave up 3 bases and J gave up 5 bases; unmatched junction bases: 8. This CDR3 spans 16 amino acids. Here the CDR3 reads CASSQAVQGATGELFF. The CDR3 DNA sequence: TGCGCCAGCAGCCAGGCCGTCCAGGGGGCAACCGGGGAGCTGTTTTTT.

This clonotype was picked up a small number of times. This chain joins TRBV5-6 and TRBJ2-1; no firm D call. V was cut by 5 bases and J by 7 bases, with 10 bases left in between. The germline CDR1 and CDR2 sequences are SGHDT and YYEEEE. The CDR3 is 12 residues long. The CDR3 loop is CASREMRNEQFF. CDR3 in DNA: TGTGCCAGCAGGGAAATGAGGAATGAGCAGTTCTTC.

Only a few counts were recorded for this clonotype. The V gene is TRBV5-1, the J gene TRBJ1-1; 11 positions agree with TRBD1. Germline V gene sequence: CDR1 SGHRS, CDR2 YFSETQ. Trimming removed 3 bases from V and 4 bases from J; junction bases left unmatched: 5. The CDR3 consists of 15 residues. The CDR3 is CASSWTGGMGTEAFF. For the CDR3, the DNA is TGCGCCAGCAGCTGGACAGGGGGCATGGGCACTGAAGCTTTCTTT.

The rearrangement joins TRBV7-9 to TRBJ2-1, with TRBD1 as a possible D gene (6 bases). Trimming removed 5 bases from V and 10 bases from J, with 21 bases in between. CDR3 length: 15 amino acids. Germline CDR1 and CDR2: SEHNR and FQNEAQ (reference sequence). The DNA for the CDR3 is TGTGCCAGCAGCGAATGGACAGCTTCCCGCATCGAGCAGTTCTTC. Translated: CASSEWTASRIEQFF.

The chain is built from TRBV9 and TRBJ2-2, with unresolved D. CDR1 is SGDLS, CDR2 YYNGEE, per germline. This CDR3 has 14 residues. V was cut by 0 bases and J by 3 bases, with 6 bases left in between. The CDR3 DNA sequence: TGTGCCAGCAGCGTAGATGAGTACACCGGGGAGCTGTTTTTT. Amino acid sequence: CASSVDEYTGELFF.

This chain's CDR3 is CASSVGSGREKLFF. The CDR3 DNA follows: TGTGCCAGTAGTGTCGGCTCGGGCCGGGAAAAACTGTTTTTT. This chain joins TRBV19 and TRBJ1-4; no clear D gene. V lost 5 bases to trimming and J lost 8 bases, with 15 bases between them. Germline loops: CDR1 LNHDA, CDR2 SQIVND (reference sequence). This CDR3 has 14 residues.

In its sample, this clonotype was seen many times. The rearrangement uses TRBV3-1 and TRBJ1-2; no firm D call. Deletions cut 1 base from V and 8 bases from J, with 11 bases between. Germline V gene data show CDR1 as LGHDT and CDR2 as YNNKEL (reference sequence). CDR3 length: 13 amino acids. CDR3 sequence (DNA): TGTGCCAGCAGCCAAGCTAGAGCTACAGGCTACACCTTC. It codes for CASSQARATGYTF. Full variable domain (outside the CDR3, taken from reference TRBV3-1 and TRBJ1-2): DTAVSQTPKYLVTQMGNDKSIKCEQNLGHDTMYWYKQDSKKFLKIMFSYNNKELIINETVPNRFSPKSPDKAHLNLHINSLELGDSAVYFCASSQARATGYTFGSGTRLTVV.

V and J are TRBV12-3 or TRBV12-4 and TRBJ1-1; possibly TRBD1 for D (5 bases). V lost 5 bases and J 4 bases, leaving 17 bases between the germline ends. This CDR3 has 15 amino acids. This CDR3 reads CASSPGRRGGTEAFF. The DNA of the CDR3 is TGTGCCAGCAGTCCTGGTCGGAGGGGAGGCACTGAAGCTTTCTTT.